The rows below give T cell receptor beta chains drawn from one sample of a study of T cell responses to AZD1222 COVID-19 vaccine. Some clones are missing from TCRdb's copy, which holds only in-frame ones; the method was immunoSEQ multiplex PCR. This table has 97,000 or so clones, about 88% appearing once. The source material was peripheral blood, sampled on day 0 of AZD1222 vaccination. These receptors all stem from an adult in good health. The CDR3 runs from the conserved cysteine through the conserved F or W. A D gene is named only where the DNA matches it firmly. Clone size is shown for a subset of rows, as once, few, many or a class of expanded clone.

J gene	D gene	clone size	V gene	CDR3 DNA	CDR3 protein
TRBJ1-2	NA	NA	TRBV9	TGTGCCAGCAGCGTAGCCCAGGATTATGGCTACACCTTC	CASSVAQDYGYTF
TRBJ1-5	NA	NA	TRBV11-3	TGTGCCAGCAGCTTAGAAGGTAGCAATCAGCCCCAGCATTTT	CASSLEGSNQPQHF
TRBJ2-7	TRBD2	NA	TRBV11-2	TGTGCCAGCAGCTTAGCCACCGGGGGGGCAGCCAAGTACGAGCAGTACTTC	CASSLATGGAAKYEQYF
TRBJ1-2	TRBD1	NA	TRBV7-2	TGTGCCAGCAGCTTAGGACCCGGGACAGGATATGGCTACACCTTC	CASSLGPGTGYGYTF
TRBJ2-1	TRBD2	NA	TRBV10-3	TGTGCCATCAGCCCCCCGGGACTAGCGGGGGGGCCCTCCTACAATGAGCAGTTCTTC	CAISPPGLAGGPSYNEQFF
TRBJ1-1	TRBD1	NA	TRBV29-1	TGCAGCGGGGGACAGGGAAACACTGAAGCTTTCTTT	CSGGQGNTEAFF
TRBJ1-2	TRBD1	NA	TRBV29-1	TGCAGCGTTGGGGACAGGGAAGGCTATGGCTACACCTTC	CSVGDREGYGYTF
TRBJ1-6	NA	NA	TRBV7-8	TGTGCCAGCAGCTCAACGGGAGCCCCCGGATTGCCCCTCCACTTT	CASSSTGAPGLPLHF
TRBJ1-2	NA	NA	TRBV7-9	TGTGCCAGCAGCTTAGGGAACTATGGCTACACCTTC	CASSLGNYGYTF
TRBJ1-2	NA	NA	TRBV27	TGTGCCAGCAGCTTCTCTCCCAGGGGATCCTATGGCTACACCTTC	CASSFSPRGSYGYTF
TRBJ1-5	NA	once	TRBV6-4	TGTGCCAGCAGTGATTTCGGTAGTCAGCCCCAGCATTTT	CASSDFGSQPQHF
TRBJ2-7	TRBD1	once	TRBV19	TGTGCCAGTAGTCATACAGGGGATTCCTACGAGCAGTACTTC	CASSHTGDSYEQYF
TRBJ1-2	TRBD1	NA	TRBV5-1	TGCGCCAGCAGCTCTGAGGGACAGGGCCGCTATGGCTACACCTTC	CASSSEGQGRYGYTF
TRBJ2-7	NA	NA	TRBV6-5	TGTGCCAGCAGTAAGGGGAACAGCGAGTCTTACGAGCAGTACTTC	CASSKGNSESYEQYF
TRBJ2-3	TRBD2	NA	TRBV7-2	TGTGCCAGCAGCGCCGACCCTAGCGGTGCCCAAACAGATACGCAGTATTTT	CASSADPSGAQTDTQYF
TRBJ2-3	NA	NA	TRBV2	TGTGCCAGCAGTGAACTGGGGGATACGCAGTATTTT	CASSELGDTQYF
TRBJ1-6	TRBD1	NA	TRBV28	TGTGCCCACGGGACAGCGAATTCACCCCTCCACTTT	CAHGTANSPLHF
TRBJ2-5	NA	NA	TRBV30	TGTGCCTGGAGCCCAATAAACGGACTAAACCAAGAGACCCAGTACTTC	CAWSPINGLNQETQYF
TRBJ1-1	NA	few	TRBV5-1	TGCGCCAGCAGCCAAGGGACAAATCAGGCCATGAACACTGAAGCTTTCTTT	CASSQGTNQAMNTEAFF
TRBJ2-2	TRBD1	NA	TRBV5-1	TGCGCCAGCAGCTCGACAGGGCTGAACACCGGGGAGCTGTTTTTT	CASSSTGLNTGELFF
TRBJ2-7	NA	NA	TRBV9	TGTGCCAGCAGCCCGCATGGGAGGTCCTACGAGCAGTACTTC	CASSPHGRSYEQYF
TRBJ2-5	NA	NA	TRBV3-1/TRBV3-2	TGTGCCAGCAGCCTGGCAGGGATGGGGTCCGAGACCCAGTACTTC	CASSLAGMGSETQYF
TRBJ1-5	NA	NA	TRBV12-5	TGTGCTAGTGCCGGCAGTGGCAATCAGCCCCAGCATTTT	CASAGSGNQPQHF
TRBJ2-1	TRBD1	few	TRBV7-9	TGTGCCAGCAGTCCCGGCGTGGGACAGAACGATGAGCAGTTCTTC	CASSPGVGQNDEQFF
TRBJ1-1	NA	NA	TRBV9	TGTGCCAGCAGCGTAGGGTCGGGCATGGCCCTGAACACTGAAGCTTTCTTT	CASSVGSGMALNTEAFF
TRBJ1-5	NA	once	TRBV2	TGTGCCAGCAAGGGCGGATTTAGCAATCAGCCCCAGCATTTT	CASKGGFSNQPQHF
TRBJ2-2	TRBD2	NA	TRBV7-2	TGTGCCAGCAGCCCGTCCTGGACTAGCGGGGAGCTGTTTTTT	CASSPSWTSGELFF
TRBJ1-2	NA	NA	TRBV6-5	TGTGCCAGCAGGACCAGGCGCGAGAAACACTATGGCTACACCTTC	CASRTRREKHYGYTF
TRBJ1-4	TRBD1	NA	TRBV11-1	TGTGCCAGCGGTTCGCAGGGGGCTTGGGAAAAACTGTTTTTT	CASGSQGAWEKLFF
TRBJ1-2	NA	NA	TRBV15	TGTGCCACCAGCAGAGATGGTGTAGGAGGGGGTGGCTACACCTTC	CATSRDGVGGGGYTF
TRBJ2-3	TRBD2	NA	TRBV5-4	TGTGCCAGCAGTTCGAAAAAGACTAGCGGGGGGGTTAGCACAGATACGCAGTATTTT	CASSSKKTSGGVSTDTQYF
TRBJ1-2	TRBD1	NA	TRBV4-3	TGCGCCAGCAGCCCCGGGACAGGTATAAACTATGGCTACACCTTC	CASSPGTGINYGYTF